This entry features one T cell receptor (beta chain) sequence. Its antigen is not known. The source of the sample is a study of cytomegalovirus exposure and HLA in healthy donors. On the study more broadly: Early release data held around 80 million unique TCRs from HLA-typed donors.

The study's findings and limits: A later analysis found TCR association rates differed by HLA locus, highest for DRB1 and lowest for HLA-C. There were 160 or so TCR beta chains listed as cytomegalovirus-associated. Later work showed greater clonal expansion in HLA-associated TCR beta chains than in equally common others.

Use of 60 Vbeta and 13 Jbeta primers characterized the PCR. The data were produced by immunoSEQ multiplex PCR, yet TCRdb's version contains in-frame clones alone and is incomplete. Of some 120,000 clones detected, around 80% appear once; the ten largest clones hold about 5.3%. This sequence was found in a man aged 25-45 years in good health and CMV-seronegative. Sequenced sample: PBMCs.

The CDR3 DNA sequence: TGTGCCAGCAGTGTGGGGACAGTCTCACCCTATGGCTACACCTTC. This codes for CASSVGTVSPYGYTF. The V call is TRBV6-1, the J call TRBJ1-2; 7 positions match TRBD1. The CDR3 contains 15 residues. Germline V CDR1 and CDR2: MNHNS, SASEGT. V lost 4 bases and J lost 4; bases outside the gene matches: 9.